A selection of T cell receptor beta chains follows, all from one sample in a study of T cells after posttransplantation cyclophosphamide. Produced via immunoSEQ multiplex PCR; TCRdb's table is partial and in-frame only. The table has 17,000 or so clones, almost 95% seen once. The sequences come from CD4+ T cells sorted from blood, collected after allogeneic stem cell transplant with posttransplant cyclophosphamide. The receptor source for this set is a male patient aged 55-69 years who received an allogeneic stem cell transplant from a related donor and was CMV-positive. Certain T cells may be donor cells from the graft. The CDR3 runs from the conserved cysteine through the conserved F or W. The D gene is left open where the match is weak. The listing skips clone size in some rows; elsewhere it reads once, few, many or a size class.

>TRBV30|-|-|TRBJ1-5|14
TGTGCCTGGAGAGCAGGGGATAGCAATCAGCCCCAGCATTTT
CAWRAGDSNQPQHF
>TRBV28|-|-|TRBJ2-5|14
TGTGCCATCCGCCCTGGCCCGCACCAAGAGACCCAGTACTTC
CAIRPGPHQETQYF
>TRBV2|-|TRBD2|TRBJ2-1|15
TGTGCCAGCAGTGAAGAGGTACTAGCGATGAATCAGCAGTTCTTC
CASSEEVLAMNQQFF
>TRBV14|-|TRBD1|TRBJ2-7|17
TGTGCCAGCAGCCGAAAACGGAACTACCGACAGGGCGGCGAGCAGTACTTC
CASSRKRNYRQGGEQYF
>TRBV2|-|TRBD1|TRBJ1-1|14
TGTGCCAGCAGTGTGACAGGGAGGAGGGCTGAAGCTTTCTTT
CASSVTGRRAEAFF
>TRBV7-2|-|TRBD1|TRBJ2-7|13
TGTGCCAGCAGCGTGACAGGGAGTTACGAGCAGTACTTC
CASSVTGSYEQYF
>TRBV6-6|-|-|TRBJ1-1|14
TGTGCCAGCAGTCGTGGACTCCACGACACTGAAGCTTTCTTT
CASSRGLHDTEAFF
>TRBV11-2|-|TRBD2|TRBJ2-3|15
TGTGCCAGCAGCATCGCCGGGGGGGAGGGAGATACGCAGTATTTT
CASSIAGGEGDTQYF
>TRBV2|-|-|TRBJ2-7|12
TGTGCCAGCAGGGCTGGACAGACCGAGCAGTACTTC
CASRAGQTEQYF
>TRBV7-2|-|TRBD1|TRBJ2-5|14
TGTGCCAGCAGCTTTAACAGGGGCGTGGAGACCCAGTACTTC
CASSFNRGVETQYF
>TRBV6-5|-|-|TRBJ1-3|11
TGTGCCACCCACTTCGGAAACACCATATATTTT
CATHFGNTIYF
>TRBV7-9|-|-|TRBJ1-5|14
TGTGCCAGCAGCGACCGGGGGAACAATCAGCCCCAGCATTTT
CASSDRGNNQPQHF
>TRBV6-5|few|-|TRBJ1-3|15
TGTGCCAGCAGTGCCGACAACCGCCTCCGAAACACCATATATTTT
CASSADNRLRNTIYF
>TRBV28|once|-|TRBJ1-2|15
TGTGCCAGCAGTTTAGGGTACAGGCAGAACTATGGCTACACCTTC
CASSLGYRQNYGYTF
>TRBV19|-|-|TRBJ1-6|14
TGTGCCAGTAGCCTTCCCTCGGAGTATTCACCCCTCCACTTT
CASSLPSEYSPLHF
>TRBV5-4|-|-|TRBJ1-1|16
TGTGCCAGCAGCTTGGCTCGCAGATCTTTGAACACTGAAGCTTTCTTT
CASSLARRSLNTEAFF